What follows are 2 T cell receptor beta chains derived from one specimen sequenced in a study of blood T cell repertoires in COVID-19 (dated by TCRdb to 2018 to 2020). Receptor libraries were prepared by the immunoSEQ multiplex PCR assay. TCRdb limited this immuneACCESS table to in-frame rearrangements with V and J called. A share of clones is missing; checked studies link under half to unresolved V genes, and the rest is unexplained. The sample contains around 140,000 clones, around nine tenths of them found a single time. 2.5% to 3% of the sample belongs to the ten largest clones. Sequenced: peripheral blood. These receptors all come from a man in his sixties with active or convalescent COVID-19.

This clone was recorded a few times. The CDR3 DNA reads TGTGCCAGCAAAACGGGACTAGCCTCTAAAGACGAGCAGTACTTC. Its translation: CASKTGLASKDEQYF. The chain recombines TRBV3-1 (or the pseudogene TRBV3-2) with TRBJ2-7, with 9 bases lining up with TRBD2. Germline CDR1 is LGHDT and CDR2 is YNNKEL (reference sequence). The CDR3 loop spans 15 amino acids. Trimming took 7 bases from V and 5 from J; bases not matched to a gene: 12.

The genes are TRBV27 and TRBJ1-1; D is perhaps TRBD1 (6 bases). The germline V gene has CDR1 MNHEY and CDR2 SMNVEV (reference sequence). Trimming cost V 3 bases and J 3 bases, with 11 bases left between them. The CDR3 contains 14 residues. The CDR3 region has the DNA TGTGCCAGCAGTTTTCTGGCAGGGGACACTGAAGCTTTCTTT. Translating gives CASSFLAGDTEAFF.